This T cell receptor beta chain is from a study of human T cells and chemical hapten exposure. The study extracted total RNA from unfractionated whole blood. From the 5' RACE reads, TCRdb called clonotypes with MiXCR, one entry per CDR3 protein. Here the sample spans about 110,000 distinct CDR3 sequences, around 20% being singletons. This CDR3 has 16 amino acids. Trimming shortened V by 5 bases and J by 0 bases, and 17 bases separated the two germline ends. Germline V gene lookup returns CDR1 SEHNR and CDR2 FQNEAQ (reference sequence). The table lists this clonotype with a count of one. This clonotype originated in a human donor in good health. This chain links TRBV7-9 with TRBJ2-7; D is perhaps TRBD2 (5 bases). CDR3 in amino acids: CASSPPTGGSSYEQYF. The CDR3 DNA reads as TGTGCCAGCAGCCCCCCAACTGGCGGGTCCTCCTACGAGCAGTACTTC.